This T cell receptor beta chain was profiled in a study of blood T cell repertoires in COVID-19. The repertoire was sequenced with immunoSEQ multiplex PCR; TCRdb's copy has only in-frame clones and lacks some. Of approximately 85,000 clones in the sample, 86% were seen once. Germline values: CDR1 SGHRS, CDR2 YFSETQ. With V trimmed by 0 bases and J by 1 base, 6 bases remained unmatched. The CDR3 spans 17 residues. This receptor was identified in a man between 50 and 59 years old with active or convalescent COVID-19. Sequencing was done on a sample of peripheral blood. The chain is built from TRBV5-1 and TRBJ2-2, with 7 positions matching TRBD2. CDR3 coding DNA: TGCGCCAGCAGCTTGGGTACTAGCGTTCAGAACACCGGGGAGCTGTTTTTT. Amino acids: CASSLGTSVQNTGELFF.